The clone carrying this TCR beta chain was counted ten times or more. This sample was taken from a study of human T cells and chemical hapten exposure. The time point: pre-sensitization, week 0. Described treatment: therapeutic diphenylcyclopropenone sensitization with weekly scalp DPC. TCRdb called the RACE reads again in MiXCR, with one record for every CDR3 protein. The table lists around 300,000 distinct CDR3 sequences, around 7% of them singletons, with roughly 1.2% in the top ten. The V gene end was trimmed by 6 bases and the J gene end by 4 bases; junction bases not matched to a gene: 6. This CDR3 spans 13 amino acids. CDR1 and CDR2 from the germline V gene are DFQATT and SNEGSKA (reference sequence).

Sequences were derived from whole blood, sampled in connection with sensitization to the hapten diphenylcyclopropenone (DPC). The rearrangement joins TRBV20-1 to TRBJ1-2; 9 bases are a match to TRBD1. The sequence derives from a man aged 18 to 35 with alopecia areata. Some clones in this sample may be carry-over from other donors' samples. CDR3 region: CSAGQGMSYGYTF. DNA for the CDR3: TGCAGTGCGGGACAGGGAATGAGCTATGGCTACACCTTC.